Sequencing of this T cell receptor beta chain was carried out in a study of blood T cells in healthy people across ages. About the research overall: About one barcoded beta molecule per two T cells was the capture yield of template switching.

This clonotype was detected many times. Primed by a sample-barcoded 5' primer and a J-beta primer mix, a second PCR proceeded for about 7 to 11 cycles. TCRdb reanalysed the 5' RACE reads using MiXCR and keeps one entry per CDR3 protein. Of 650,000 to 1,000,000 distinct CDR3 sequences listed, about 36% are singletons. This CDR3 has 11 amino acids. The TCR comes from a man between 18 and 35 years old in good health. V usage is TRBV12-3 or TRBV12-4 and J usage is TRBJ2-5, with D maybe TRBD1 (5 bases). The assigned J gene may be wrong: the sequence end matches TRBJ2-7 better. The sample taken for sequencing was blood. CDR3 sequence: CASSSGFEQYF. The DNA for the CDR3 is TGTGCCAGCAGTTCAGGGTTCGAGCAGTACTTC.